The T cell receptor (beta chain) under discussion was sequenced for a study of OX40 agonist ivuxolimab in advanced cancers. About the research overall: Mean age 60 years, range roughly 20 to 85; nearly 85% male. Study-wide results and limits: No determination was made of the antigen specificity of the expanded peripheral T cells.

Generated by immunoSEQ multiplex PCR, the TCRdb table keeps only in-frame clones and is missing some. The sample has approximately 15,000 clones, less than 90% seen once. For this clone: Antigen: not known.

This specimen was CD4+ or CD8+ T cells sorted from blood, taken in a trial of the OX40 agonist ivuxolimab. The sequence was collected from an adult with an advanced solid tumor such as melanoma, head and neck, liver or kidney cancer.

CDR3 nucleotides: TGTGCCAGCAGCTTAGCCCGCGCCGGATACTACGAGCAGTACTTC. Translated: CASSLARAGYYEQYF. This chain connects TRBV11-2 to TRBJ2-7; D not resolved. In germline, CDR1 is SGHAT, CDR2 FQNNGV. The V and J ends lost 1 base and 3 bases respectively, with 13 bases between them. The length of the CDR3 is 15 residues.